One and the same sample provided the 6 T cell receptor beta chains below, sequenced in a study of identifying expanded T cells in peripheral blood. Sequenced by immunoSEQ multiplex PCR; TCRdb stores in-frame clones only, minus some. The sample records 100,000 or so clones, around 88% being singletons. Sequenced: blood. Receptors originate from a person between 18 and 75 years old in good health.

To note about this clone: Just one base apart from a much larger clone, this may be a read error. Distinct nucleotide sequences in the sample also encode this CDR3. The V call is TRBV28, the J call TRBJ1-2, with no clear D. Trimming stripped 4 bases from V and 2 bases from J, with 2 bases between. This CDR3 contains 11 residues. Germline lookup yields CDR1 MDHEN and CDR2 SYDVKM. The CDR3 DNA reads as TGTGCCAGCAGTTACAACTATGGCTACACCTTC. Translation: CASSYNYGYTF.

The chain uses TRBV6-6 and TRBJ1-1, with unresolved D. This CDR3 spans 13 amino acids. CDR1 and CDR2 (germline): MNHNY, SVGAGI (reference sequence). Between the trimmed V and J ends, which lost 5 bases and 5 bases, there was a span of 12 bases. DNA of the CDR3: TGTGCCAGCAGTAAACCTCCTGGAACTGAAGCTTTCTTT. Protein product: CASSKPPGTEAFF.

The chain couples TRBV28 to TRBJ1-2; D unclear. The V end lost 1 base, the J end lost 3 bases, and 18 bases lay between the germline ends. Germline CDR1 is MDHEN and CDR2 is SYDVKM. This CDR3 contains 17 residues. In DNA, the CDR3 is TGTGCCAGCAGTTTATACTTCAACAAAGGACGATACTATGGCTACACCTTC. Translating gives CASSLYFNKGRYYGYTF.

This clone showed up just a few times. This chain connects TRBV30 to TRBJ2-2, with TRBD2 matching 7 bases. The CDR3 covers 14 residues. V trimming: 0 bases; J trimming: 7 bases; junction bases outside the gene matches: 5. Germline V CDR1 and CDR2: GTSNPN, SVGIG (reference sequence). CDR3 bases: TGTGCCTGGAGTGTAGCCGTAGCGGGCGGGGAGCTGTTTTTT. This codes for CAWSVAVAGGELFF.

The CDR3 nucleotides read TGTGCCAGCTCACCACCGGGGCTAGGCACAGATACGCAGTATTTT. It yields the protein CASSPPGLGTDTQYF. The chain has TRBV18 and TRBJ2-3, with a weak D call TRBD1 (5 bases). The CDR3 loop spans 15 amino acids. Germline assignment: CDR1 KGHSH and CDR2 LQKENI. Trimming cost V 0 bases and J 1 base, with 8 bases left between them. Based on the CDR3 plus reference TRBV18 and TRBJ2-3, the full variable domain is NAGVMQNPRHLVRRRGQEARLRCSPMKGHSHVYWYRQLPEEGLKFMVYLQKENIIDESGMPKERFSAEFPKEGPSILRIQQVVRGDSAAYFCASSPPGLGTDTQYFGPGTRLTVL.

J is TRBJ1-2 and V is TRBV14; weak D call: TRBD1 (6 bases). Per the germline V gene, CDR1 is SGHDN and CDR2 is FVKESK. V was trimmed by 1 base and J by 0 bases, leaving 15 bases between them. The CDR3 has 17 residues. The DNA for the CDR3 is TGTGCCAGCAGCCAAGCGGGGGGGCCCCCGTCTAACTATGGCTACACCTTC. Translation gives CASSQAGGPPSNYGYTF.